This T cell receptor (beta chain) was captured in a study of beta chain features in type 1 diabetes. General study points: Type 1 diabetes patients had moderately but significantly shorter TCRB CDR3s in all four CD4+ subsets.

V lost 5 bases and J lost 3, with 8 bases in between. This CDR3 region has 13 residues. Germline V gene sequence: CDR1 ENHRY, CDR2 SYGVKD. Every bit of the isolated RNA underwent reverse transcription, so sequencing read expressed TCRB transcripts. Produced via immunoSEQ multiplex PCR; TCRdb's table is partial and in-frame only. This repertoire shows about 160,000 clones, around 63% found once; its top ten account for nearly 0.09%. Details on this clone: Its antigen is undetermined.

The sequence derives from a man aged 25 to 45 with type 1 diabetes. Sequencing input: naive CD4+ T cells from blood. The gene calls are TRBV10-3 and TRBJ2-1; the D is unclear. CDR3: CAISQDHYNEQFF. CDR3 bases: TGTGCCATCAGTCAGGACCACTACAATGAGCAGTTCTTC.